A single sample gave rise to the 10 T cell receptor beta chains below, sequenced in a study of T cell responses to AZD1222 COVID-19 vaccine. The protocol was immunoSEQ multiplex PCR, while the TCRdb copy is restricted to in-frame clones and leaves out a portion. In the table there are about 130,000 clones, approximately 94% of which are singletons. The specimen was peripheral blood, collected on day 0 of AZD1222 vaccination. These receptor sequences come from an adult in good health.

The chain's CDR3 is CASSATSGSSYNEQFF. The CDR3 DNA is TGTGCCAGCAGCGCCACTAGCGGGAGCTCCTACAATGAGCAGTTCTTC. The rearrangement joins TRBV9 to TRBJ2-1; 11 bases fit TRBD2. CDR1 SGDLS and CDR2 YYNGEE come from the germline V gene. Losses at the gene ends were 3 bases for V and 0 bases for J; bases not matched to a gene: 2. This CDR3 spans 16 amino acids.

The chain has TRBV28 and TRBJ1-5; TRBD1 aligns across 8 bases. The V and J ends lost 1 base and 5 bases, in that order; junction bases with no gene match: 7. The CDR3 spans 16 residues. Germline V CDR1 and CDR2: MDHEN, SYDVKM. DNA for the CDR3: TGTGCCAGCAGTTTATTTAGGGCAGGGGGCGATCAGCCCCAGCATTTT. Translation: CASSLFRAGGDQPQHF.

The genes are TRBV7-3 and TRBJ2-1; 12 bases are a match to TRBD2. The CDR3 extends over 14 amino acids. After removal of 5 bases from V and 7 bases from J, the junction contained 3 bases not matched to a gene. Germline V gives CDR1 SGHTA, CDR2 FQGTGA. CDR3 protein: CASSTGTSGNEQFF. The CDR3 DNA reads TGTGCCAGCAGCACCGGGACTAGCGGGAATGAGCAGTTCTTC.

V and J are TRBV4-1 and TRBJ1-1; 7 nucleotides match TRBD1. V gave up 1 base and J gave up 7 bases; unmatched junction bases: 9. The CDR3 is 15 amino acids. The germline V gene encodes CDR1 MGHRA and CDR2 YSYEKL. The DNA of the CDR3 is TGCGCCAGCAGCCAAGTCTTACGGGACAGCCTTGAAGCTTTCTTT. Its protein product is CASSQVLRDSLEAFF.

V gene TRBV30 combines with J gene TRBJ2-5; the match to TRBD1 covers 11 bases. The J segment lost 1 base and the V segment lost 5 bases, leaving 0 bases of the junction unmatched. The CDR3 extends over 13 amino acids. Germline V gives CDR1 GTSNPN, CDR2 SVGIG (reference sequence). The CDR3 reads CAWGQGAQETQYF. The CDR3 DNA follows: TGTGCCTGGGGACAGGGGGCCCAAGAGACCCAGTACTTC.

This rearrangement joins TRBV7-2 to TRBJ2-5, with D unresolved. Trimming pared 1 base from V and 5 bases from J, leaving 8 bases between. CDR1 is SGHTA, CDR2 FQGNSA, per germline. The CDR3 runs to 13 residues. The CDR3: CASSLDLRETQYF. CDR3 nucleotides: TGTGCCAGCAGCTTAGACTTACGGGAGACCCAGTACTTC.

The sample holds one count of this clone. This sequence joins TRBV2 and TRBJ2-2, with D possibly TRBD1 on 6 matching bases. Germline loops: CDR1 SNHLY, CDR2 FYNNEI. V dropped 6 bases and J dropped 1 base, with 9 bases sitting between them. This CDR3 is built from 14 residues. The CDR3 loop is CASSRDKNTGELFF. The CDR3 region has the DNA TGTGCCAGCAGCCGGGACAAGAACACCGGGGAGCTGTTTTTT.

The gene calls are TRBV13 and TRBJ2-3; 10 bases align to TRBD2. Germline-derived CDR1 and CDR2 are PRHDT and FYEKMQ (reference sequence). The CDR3 has 15 residues. V lost 0 bases, J lost 13 bases, and 10 bases stayed unmatched. CDR3 in DNA: TGTGCCAGCAGCTTAGGCTTAGCGGGAGGAGAGAGGGAGTATTTT. Residues: CASSLGLAGGEREYF.

The chain links TRBV4-3 to TRBJ1-1, with TRBD1 matching 12 bases. Per the germline V gene, CDR1 is LGHNA and CDR2 is YSLEER. CDR3 length equals 16 residues. With V trimmed by 3 bases and J by 0 bases, 2 bases remained unmatched. In DNA, the CDR3 is TGCGCCAGCAGCCAGGGGACAGGGGGCGTGAACACTGAAGCTTTCTTT. Amino acids: CASSQGTGGVNTEAFF.

The V gene is TRBV19, the J gene TRBJ1-4, with TRBD1 identical over 9 bases. V shed 3 bases, J shed 8 bases, and the junction held 7 bases outside the gene matches. This CDR3 has 15 amino acids. Germline V gene lookup returns CDR1 LNHDA and CDR2 SQIVND (reference sequence). DNA of the CDR3: TGTGCCAGTAGTATTACAGGGGGCGCCCGGGAAAAACTGTTTTTT. Its translation: CASSITGGAREKLFF.